This T cell receptor (beta chain) was recovered during a study of T cell changes during pregnancy in multiple sclerosis. The method was immunoSEQ multiplex PCR; TCRdb's version includes in-frame clones alone and lacks a portion of them. Here the sample spans 40,000 to 55,000 clones, under 95% being singletons. This clone showed up just once. V was cut by 3 bases and J by 2 bases, with 5 bases left in between. Germline values: CDR1 SGHAT, CDR2 FQNNGV. This CDR3 spans 12 amino acids. This receptor was taken from a female donor with multiple sclerosis, enrolled in a pregnancy study. The source was CD8+ T cells from peripheral blood mononuclear cells, collected in the second trimester of pregnancy. The chain carries TRBV11-2 and TRBJ2-7; no clear D gene. CDR3: CASSFAAYEQYF. As DNA, the CDR3 is TGTGCCAGCAGCTTTGCAGCCTACGAGCAGTACTTC.